The 27 T cell receptor beta chains below were found in one sample sequenced in a study of blood T cell repertoires in COVID-19. Sequencing used immunoSEQ multiplex PCR; TCRdb keeps in-frame clones, though not all of them. Among about 200,000 clones, more than 85% were seen once, and the ten largest hold around 3.1%. The sample comprised peripheral blood. Receptors originate from a man aged 60-69 years with acute or convalescent COVID-19.

This sequence joins TRBV5-1 and TRBJ1-6; 9 bases are a match to TRBD1. Germline CDR1 and CDR2: SGHRS and YFSETQ. V gave up 4 bases and J gave up 7 bases; unmatched junction bases: 3. CDR3 length equals 14 residues. The CDR3 sequence is CASSQDRGNSPLHF. CDR3 coding DNA: TGCGCCAGCAGCCAGGACAGGGGCAATTCACCCCTCCACTTT. The entire variable domain, with the rest obtained from reference TRBV5-1 and TRBJ1-6, is as follows: KAGVTQTPRYLIKTRGQQVTLSCSPISGHRSVSWYQQTPGQGLQFLFEYFSETQRNKGNFPGRFSGRQFSNSRSEMNVSTLELGDSALYLCASSQDRGNSPLHFGNGTRLTVT.

This sequence joins TRBV19 and TRBJ1-5; D is perhaps TRBD1 (6 bases). Trimming took off 7 bases at V and 3 bases at J, with 13 bases between the two ends. Germline CDR1 LNHDA, CDR2 SQIVND (reference sequence). The CDR3 length is 14 residues. CDR3 loop: CASKVGGANQPQHF. The CDR3, as DNA: TGTGCCAGTAAGGTTGGGGGCGCCAATCAGCCCCAGCATTTT. The full variable domain, its missing parts supplied by reference TRBV19 and TRBJ1-5, is DGGITQSPKYLFRKEGQNVTLSCEQNLNHDAMYWYRQDPGQGLRLIYYSQIVNDFQKGDIAEGYSVSREKKESFPLTVTSAQKNPTAFYLCASKVGGANQPQHFGDGTRLSIL.

This clone was detected only once. V and J are TRBV5-1 and TRBJ2-5; 10 bases are a match to TRBD2. Germline values: CDR1 SGHRS, CDR2 YFSETQ. The CDR3 runs 16 residues. V lost 1 base to trimming and J lost 5 bases; unmatched junction nucleotides: 8. In DNA form, the CDR3 reads TGCGCCAGCAGCTTGCTAGCGGGGGCCACGGGGGAGACCCAGTACTTC. It yields the protein CASSLLAGATGETQYF.

The V gene is TRBV24-1, the J gene TRBJ1-6; 11 bases are a match to TRBD1. This CDR3 is 19 amino acids long. The V segment lost 5 bases and the J segment 4 bases; nucleotides outside the gene matches: 12. The V gene's germline CDR1 is KGHDR and CDR2 SFDVKD. The CDR3 is CATSVLPGQGVRYNSPLHF. As DNA, the CDR3 is TGTGCCACCAGTGTCCTCCCGGGACAGGGGGTCCGGTATAATTCACCCCTCCACTTT.

This chain joins TRBV2 and TRBJ2-7, with TRBD1 matching over 10 bases. CDR1 is SNHLY and CDR2 is FYNNEI in the germline V gene. The trim removed 6 bases at V and 5 bases at J, leaving 10 bases unmatched. The CDR3 is 15 residues long. The CDR3 here is CASRDTGTGVNEQYF. The CDR3 region has the DNA TGTGCCAGCAGGGATACCGGGACAGGGGTTAACGAGCAGTACTTC.

The chain carries TRBV4-1 and TRBJ1-2, with a tentative D call TRBD1 (6 bases). V was trimmed by 3 bases and J by 4 bases, leaving 15 bases between them. The CDR3 consists of 15 residues. The germline gives CDR1 MGHRA, CDR2 YSYEKL. The CDR3 protein is CASSHPDGRGYGYTF. The CDR3 DNA reads TGCGCCAGCAGCCACCCCGATGGCAGGGGCTATGGCTACACCTTC.

This chain links TRBV7-2 with TRBJ1-2; 11 bases are a match to TRBD1. In germline, CDR1 is SGHTA, CDR2 FQGNSA. V lost 4 bases and J lost 4; bases outside the gene matches: 11. The CDR3 contains 17 residues. CDR3 amino acids: CASSSPRDRGFLYGYTF. The CDR3, as DNA: TGTGCCAGCAGCTCACCAAGGGACAGGGGGTTCCTCTATGGCTACACCTTC.

The chain recombines TRBV7-3 with TRBJ2-7; 7 nucleotides agree with TRBD1. Germline V CDR1 and CDR2: SGHTA, FQGTGA. The CDR3 contains 13 residues. V trimming: 5 bases; J trimming: 2 bases; junction bases outside the gene matches: 3. The CDR3 DNA reads as TGTGCCAGCAGCCCGGGACAGACCTACGAGCAGTACTTC. Translating gives CASSPGQTYEQYF.

In this sample, this clone turned up once. V is TRBV7-7 and J is TRBJ2-5; the D is unclear. CDR3 length: 15 amino acids. Trimming shortened V by 5 bases and J by 5 bases, and 18 bases separated the two germline ends. CDR1 and CDR2 (germline): SSHAT, FNYEAQ (reference sequence). The CDR3 loop is CASSTTARNGETQYF. In nucleotides, the CDR3 is TGTGCCAGCAGCACCACCGCGCGGAACGGGGAGACCCAGTACTTC.

The rearrangement uses TRBV19 and TRBJ2-4; tentatively, D is TRBD1 (6 bases). The germline V gene encodes CDR1 LNHDA and CDR2 SQIVND (reference sequence). The CDR3 extends over 14 amino acids. Trimming removed 0 bases from V and 6 bases from J, with 9 bases in between. CDR3 nucleotides: TGTGCCAGTAGTATAGACAGGGGACCAAACATTCAGTACTTC. This gives the protein CASSIDRGPNIQYF.

The rearrangement joins TRBV9 to TRBJ2-4; TRBD1 agrees at 9 bases. The germline V gene has CDR1 SGDLS and CDR2 YYNGEE. The CDR3 extends over 15 amino acids. The V segment lost 4 bases and the J segment 8 bases; nucleotides outside the gene matches: 10. CDR3 nucleotide sequence: TGTGCCAGCAGCCCCGGACCGGACAGGGGCGACATTCAGTACTTC. As protein: CASSPGPDRGDIQYF.

CDR3 DNA: TGTGCCAGCAGCCCCTTTGGCGGGGACACCGGGGAGCTGTTTTTT. This codes for CASSPFGGDTGELFF. V is TRBV11-2 and J is TRBJ2-2; possible D gene TRBD2, 6 bases. CDR3 length: 15 residues. The germline V and J ends were trimmed by 5 bases and 3 bases, with 13 bases remaining between them. CDR1 and CDR2 (germline): SGHAT, FQNNGV.

This clone was found once. The rearrangement joins TRBV7-8 to TRBJ2-5; TRBD2 agrees at 12 bases. Losses at the gene ends were 2 bases for V and 2 bases for J; bases not matched to a gene: 6. CDR1 SGHVS and CDR2 FQNEAQ come from the germline V gene. The CDR3 contains 17 residues. CDR3 bases: TGTGCCAGCAGCTTACGACTAGCGGGGGTGAAACAAGAGACCCAGTACTTC. It specifies CASSLRLAGVKQETQYF.

J is TRBJ2-3 and V is TRBV23-1; the D gene is possibly TRBD1 (5 bases). TRBV23-1 is known as an ORF, though its function is uncertain. The V and J ends lost 2 bases and 1 base respectively, with 10 bases between them. The CDR3 has 15 residues. The CDR3: CASSQGQGGTDTQYF. CDR3 in DNA: TGCGCCAGCAGTCAAGGGCAGGGTGGCACAGATACGCAGTATTTT.

The chain employs TRBV6-6 and TRBJ1-5, with 9 nucleotides matching TRBD1. Germline CDR1 reads MNHNY; CDR2 reads SVGAGI (reference sequence). V lost 5 bases and J lost 4; bases outside the gene matches: 18. The CDR3 covers 19 residues. CDR3 nucleotide sequence: TGTGCCAGCAGTCCCCACGCAACTCCGGACAGGGGAAGGAATCAGCCCCAGCATTTT. It encodes CASSPHATPDRGRNQPQHF.

The genes are TRBV10-3 and TRBJ1-6; TRBD1 might be the D (6 bases). V gave up 8 bases and J gave up 17 bases, with 19 bases separating them. The CDR3 covers 12 residues. CDR1 is ENHRY, CDR2 SYGVKD, per germline. Here the CDR3 reads CAIGKDSSFFHF. The DNA of the CDR3 is TGTGCCATCGGAAAGGACAGCTCTTTTTTCCACTTT.

This chain connects TRBV7-9 to TRBJ2-5; 7 nucleotides line up with TRBD2. Losses at the gene ends were 5 bases for V and 4 bases for J; bases not matched to a gene: 16. This CDR3 is 17 amino acids long. Germline V gene sequence: CDR1 SEHNR, CDR2 FQNEAQ (reference sequence). The CDR3: CASSLYPRQGGGETQYF. The CDR3 DNA sequence: TGTGCCAGCAGCCTCTACCCCAGGCAGGGCGGGGGAGAGACCCAGTACTTC.

This chain joins TRBV12-3 or TRBV12-4 and TRBJ1-5; no clear D. V was cut by 6 bases and J by 1 base, with 4 bases left in between. The CDR3 is made up of 12 amino acids. The CDR3: CASRESNQPQHF. CDR3 coding DNA: TGTGCCAGCAGGGAGAGCAATCAGCCCCAGCATTTT.

CDR3 nucleotides: TGTGCCAGCAGTCCCGGGGGGGCCCGGAACACTGAAGCTTTCTTT. Encoded protein: CASSPGGARNTEAFF. The chain employs TRBV7-3 and TRBJ1-1; TRBD1 is a possible D gene (6 bases). The CDR3 loop spans 15 amino acids. The V and J ends lost 6 bases and 1 base respectively, with 15 bases between them. Germline CDR1 is SGHTA and CDR2 is FQGTGA.

The chain recombines TRBV19 with TRBJ1-2, with TRBD1 as a possible D gene (5 bases). V shed 3 bases and J shed 1 base, with 12 bases lying between them. CDR3 length: 15 residues. Germline CDR1 LNHDA, CDR2 SQIVND (reference sequence). The CDR3 coding sequence is TGTGCCAGTAGTATTCGGAGGGGCAGTAACTATGGCTACACCTTC. Translating gives CASSIRRGSNYGYTF.

The gene calls are TRBV2 and TRBJ1-2; D gene uncertain. Trimming removed 3 bases from V and 2 bases from J, with 7 bases in between. Germline V gene data show CDR1 as SNHLY and CDR2 as FYNNEI. The CDR3 totals 13 residues. CDR3 sequence: CASSEALNYGYTF. The CDR3 nucleotides read TGTGCCAGCAGTGAGGCACTAAACTATGGCTACACCTTC.

The rearrangement links TRBV28 to TRBJ2-7; 8 positions agree with TRBD2. The CDR3 runs 15 residues. V gave up 6 bases and J gave up 3 bases; unmatched junction bases: 10. The germline gives CDR1 MDHEN, CDR2 SYDVKM. CDR3 loop: CASREGGGPGYEQYF. DNA for the CDR3: TGTGCCAGCAGGGAGGGCGGGGGGCCAGGCTACGAGCAGTACTTC.

The chain couples TRBV7-3 to TRBJ2-2; 10 bases are a match to TRBD1. Germline V gene data show CDR1 as SGHTA and CDR2 as FQGTGA. The ends lost 7 bases at V and 4 bases at J; junction bases unmatched: 12. The CDR3 is 17 residues long. In DNA form, the CDR3 reads TGTGCCAGCAAAGAATCCGGGACAGGGGTCGCCACCGGGGAGCTGTTTTTT. It specifies CASKESGTGVATGELFF. Drawing the rest from reference TRBV7-3 and TRBJ2-2, the complete variable domain is GAGVSQTPSNKVTEKGKYVELRCDPISGHTALYWYRQSLGQGPEFLIYFQGTGAADDSGLPNDRFFAVRPEGSVSTLKIQRTERGDSAVYLCASKESGTGVATGELFFGEGSRLTVL.

V and J are TRBV11-2 and TRBJ1-2; a weak D match, TRBD1 (6 bases). V gave up 0 bases and J gave up 3 bases, with 11 bases separating them. Germline lookup yields CDR1 SGHAT and CDR2 FQNNGV. The CDR3 length is 15 residues. CDR3 sequence reads: CASSLDVRTDYGYTF. Written as DNA, the CDR3 is TGTGCCAGCAGCTTAGACGTGAGGACAGACTATGGCTACACCTTC.

This sequence joins TRBV20-1 and TRBJ1-2; perhaps TRBD1 as D (5 bases). Germline CDR1 reads DFQATT; CDR2 reads SNEGSKA (reference sequence). V lost 6 bases and J lost 8, with 13 bases in between. This CDR3 contains 11 residues. The CDR3 DNA reads as TGCAGTGCCTGGGGGGATTGGGGCTACACCTTC. Amino acid sequence: CSAWGDWGYTF.

The rearrangement uses TRBV18 and TRBJ2-1; TRBD1 matches 10 bases. The CDR3 is 18 amino acids. Germline CDR1 reads KGHSH; CDR2 reads LQKENI. V shed 3 bases, J shed 6 bases, and the junction held 14 bases outside the gene matches. For the CDR3, the DNA is TGTGCCAGCTCACCCCAAACCGGGACAGGGGTTGGAGGCAATGAGCAGTTCTTC. Its protein is CASSPQTGTGVGGNEQFF.

This clone was detected only once. This sample also contains other DNA sequences that code for the same CDR3. The chain carries TRBV15 and TRBJ2-7; 9 bases fit TRBD2. V was pared by 0 bases and J by 0 bases, with 6 bases of the junction left unmatched. This CDR3 is 17 amino acids long. The germline CDR1 and CDR2 sequences are LNHNV and YYDKDF (reference sequence). The CDR3 is CATSRDRLAGSSYEQYF. The CDR3 coding sequence is TGTGCCACCAGCAGAGATCGTCTAGCGGGGTCCTCCTACGAGCAGTACTTC.